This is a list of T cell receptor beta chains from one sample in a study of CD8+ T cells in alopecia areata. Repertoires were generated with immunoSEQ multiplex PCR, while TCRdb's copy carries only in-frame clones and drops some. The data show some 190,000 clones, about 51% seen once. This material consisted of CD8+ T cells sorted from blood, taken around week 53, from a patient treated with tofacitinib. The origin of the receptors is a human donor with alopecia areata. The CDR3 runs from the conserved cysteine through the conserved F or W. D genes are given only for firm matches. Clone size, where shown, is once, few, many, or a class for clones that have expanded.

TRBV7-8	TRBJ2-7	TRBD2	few	TGCGCCTGTGGGGACCTAGCGGGCGTTGGCGAGCAGTACTTC	CACGDLAGVGEQYF
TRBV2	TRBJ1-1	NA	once	TGTGCCGGCACCGGGGCAGTGGGGACTGAAGCTTTCTTT	CAGTGAVGTEAFF
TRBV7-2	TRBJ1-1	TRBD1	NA	TGTGCCAGCAGCTCGACAGGGAGCATGAACACTGAAGCTTTCTTT	CASSSTGSMNTEAFF
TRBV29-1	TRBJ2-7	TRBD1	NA	TGCAGCGTTGAAACAGGGGAGTTGAACGAGCAGTACTTC	CSVETGELNEQYF
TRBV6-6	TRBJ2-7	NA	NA	TGTGCCAGCAGCTGGGACTCGAACGAGCAGTACTTC	CASSWDSNEQYF
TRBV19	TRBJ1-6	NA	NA	TGTGCCAGTAGTATAGTGCCATATTCACCCCTCCACTTT	CASSIVPYSPLHF
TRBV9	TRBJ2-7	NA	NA	TGTGCCAGCAGCGTGGACGGGAGCTACGAGCAGTACTTC	CASSVDGSYEQYF
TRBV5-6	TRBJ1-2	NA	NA	TGTGCCAGCAGCCCCGGATCGGCCAGTACTAACTATGGCTACACCTTC	CASSPGSASTNYGYTF
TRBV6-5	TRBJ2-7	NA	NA	TGTGCCAGCAGCCCTCGGGACACCTACGAGCAGTACTTC	CASSPRDTYEQYF
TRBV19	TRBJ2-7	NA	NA	TGTGCCAGTAGTATTACGCGGAGCTACGAGCAGTACTTC	CASSITRSYEQYF
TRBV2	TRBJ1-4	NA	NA	TGTGCCAGCAGTGAACAAGTTGAAAAACTGTTTTTT	CASSEQVEKLFF
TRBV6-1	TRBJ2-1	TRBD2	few	TGTGCCAGCAGTGAAATCGGCGGGGGGCCCAATGAGCAGTTCTTC	CASSEIGGGPNEQFF
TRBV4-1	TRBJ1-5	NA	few	TGCGCCAGCAGCCAAGACAGGGGTGGTCAGCCCCAGCATTTT	CASSQDRGGQPQHF
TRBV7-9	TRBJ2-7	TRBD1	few	TGTGCCAGCAGGGCAGGGGGAGAGACGTACGAGCAGTACTTC	CASRAGGETYEQYF
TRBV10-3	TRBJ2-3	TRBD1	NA	TGTGCCATCATGGGGACAGGGAATACGCAGTATTTT	CAIMGTGNTQYF
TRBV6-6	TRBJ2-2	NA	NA	TGTGCCAGCAGTTTCCCTCCCGGGGAGCTGTTTTTT	CASSFPPGELFF
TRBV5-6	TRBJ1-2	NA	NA	TGTGCCAGCAGCTTACCGGACGAGAACTATGGCTACACCTTC	CASSLPDENYGYTF
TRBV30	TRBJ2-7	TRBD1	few	TGTGCCTGGGCAATCGACAGGGGACACGAGCAGTACTTC	CAWAIDRGHEQYF
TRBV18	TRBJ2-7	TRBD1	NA	TGTGCCAGCTCACCTCCGGGACAGGGAACCCGGGCCTACGAGCAGTACTTC	CASSPPGQGTRAYEQYF
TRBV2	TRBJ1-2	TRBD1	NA	TGTGCCAGCTGGGCAGGGGGCGGTTCGTGGGGCTACACCTTC	CASWAGGGSWGYTF
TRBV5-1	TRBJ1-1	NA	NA	TGCGCCAGCAGCTTGGAGGCCTTGCTTCACCGTGAAGCTTTCTTT	CASSLEALLHREAFF
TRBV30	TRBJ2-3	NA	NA	TGTGCCTGGAGTTGGGGTACAGATACGCAGTATTTT	CAWSWGTDTQYF
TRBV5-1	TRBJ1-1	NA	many	TGCGCCAGCAGCTTGGAGAGCGCCACTGAAGCTTTCTTT	CASSLESATEAFF
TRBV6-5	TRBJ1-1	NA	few	TGTGCCAGCAGTAATAAGTTCCCCACTGAAGCTTTCTTT	CASSNKFPTEAFF
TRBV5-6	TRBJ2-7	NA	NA	TGTGCCAGCAGCCAACCCGGGGAGCAGTACTTC	CASSQPGEQYF
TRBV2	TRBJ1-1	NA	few	TGTGCCAGCAGTGATGGTAGATTGAACACTGAAGCTTTCTTT	CASSDGRLNTEAFF
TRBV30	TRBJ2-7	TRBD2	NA	TGTGCCTGGAGTAAAGCGGGGAGCTCCTACGAGCAGTACTTC	CAWSKAGSSYEQYF
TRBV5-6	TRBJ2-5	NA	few	TGTGCCAGCAGCCTGGGGCGCGGGAAAAACCAAGAGACCCAGTACTTC	CASSLGRGKNQETQYF
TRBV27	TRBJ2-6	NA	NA	TGTGCCAGCAGTTTTCGTTCTGGGGCCAACGTCCTGACTTTC	CASSFRSGANVLTF
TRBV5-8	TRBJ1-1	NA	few	TGTGCCAGCTCTCCCGACAGCCTGATAGCTTTCTTT	CASSPDSLIAFF
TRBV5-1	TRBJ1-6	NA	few	TGCGCCAGCAGCCCGACAGGACGAGATTCACCCCTCCACTTT	CASSPTGRDSPLHF
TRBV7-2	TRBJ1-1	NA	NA	TGTGCCAGCAGCTTAGATAGTGTAATAGCTGAAGCTTTCTTT	CASSLDSVIAEAFF
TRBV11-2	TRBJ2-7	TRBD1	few	TGTGCCAGCAGTATTCGGTGGGCAGGGGGTTCCTTCTCCTACGAGCAGTACTTC	CASSIRWAGGSFSYEQYF
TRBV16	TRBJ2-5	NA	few	TGTGCCAGCAGCCAATATTATGGGGAGGAGACCCAGTACTTC	CASSQYYGEETQYF
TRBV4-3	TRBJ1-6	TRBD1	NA	TGCGCCAGCAGCCAAGGGACAGGGAATTCACCCCTCCACTTT	CASSQGTGNSPLHF
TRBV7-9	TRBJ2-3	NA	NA	TGTGCCAGCAGCTTAGTAGGGGACACAGATACGCAGTATTTT	CASSLVGDTDTQYF
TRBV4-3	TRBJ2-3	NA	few	TGCGCCAGCAGCCCCCAGGACAGACACACAGATACGCAGTATTTT	CASSPQDRHTDTQYF
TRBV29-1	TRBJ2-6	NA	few	TGCAGCGTTGGATTTGGGTCGGCTGGGGCCAACGTCCTGACTTTC	CSVGFGSAGANVLTF
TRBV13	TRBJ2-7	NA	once	TGTGCCAGCAGCTTGGGACGGTCCTACGAGCAGTACTTC	CASSLGRSYEQYF
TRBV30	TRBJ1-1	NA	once	TGTGCCTGGAGTGTATCGTTCCCAGGGGAGAACACTGAAGCTTTCTTT	CAWSVSFPGENTEAFF
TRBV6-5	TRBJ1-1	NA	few	TGTGCCAGCAGTTACTCGATCCTGGCTGAAGCTTTCTTT	CASSYSILAEAFF
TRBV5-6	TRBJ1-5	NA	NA	TGTGCCAGCAGCTTGCAGCGGAGACATAGCAATCAGCCCCAGCATTTT	CASSLQRRHSNQPQHF
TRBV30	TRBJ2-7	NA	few	TGTGCCTGGAGTGCGAGCTACGAGCAGTACTTC	CAWSASYEQYF
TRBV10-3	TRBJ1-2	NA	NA	TGTGCCATCAGTGCCCAGGGCCCCGGGAATGGCTACACCTTC	CAISAQGPGNGYTF
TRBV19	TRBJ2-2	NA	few	TGTGCCATACAGTCAGAAGGGACCGGGGAGCTGTTTTTT	CAIQSEGTGELFF
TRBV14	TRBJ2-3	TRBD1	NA	TGTGCCAGCAGCCAAAGAAAAGGGACAGGGCCAGATACGCAGTATTTT	CASSQRKGTGPDTQYF
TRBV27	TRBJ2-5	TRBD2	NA	TGTGCCAGCAGTTACAGCGGGGGAGAAGAAGAGACCCAGTACTTC	CASSYSGGEEETQYF